These 8 T cell receptor beta chains originate from one sample sequenced in a study of cytomegalovirus exposure and HLA in healthy donors. Some clones are missing from TCRdb's copy, which holds only in-frame ones; the method was immunoSEQ multiplex PCR. The top ten hold 8.5% to 9.5% of the sample, which has under 150,000 clones, around nine tenths seen once. The sample consisted of PBMCs. The receptors stem from a man aged 18 to 30 in good health and CMV-seropositive.

V usage is TRBV27 and J usage is TRBJ2-1; D is possibly TRBD1 (5 bases). Germline CDR1 and CDR2: MNHEY and SMNVEV (reference sequence). V was trimmed by 2 bases and J by 6 bases, leaving 17 bases between them. The CDR3 spans 16 residues. The CDR3 sequence is CASSLRSAGKGNEQFF. In nucleotides, the CDR3 is TGTGCCAGCAGTTTAAGGTCGGCAGGGAAAGGCAATGAGCAGTTCTTC.

The chain has TRBV27 and TRBJ1-6; 10 bases are shared with TRBD1. CDR1 MNHEY and CDR2 SMNVEV come from the germline V gene (reference sequence). The CDR3 is 16 residues long. V shed 5 bases and J 7 bases; nucleotides not matched to a gene: 8. The CDR3, as DNA: TGTGCCAGCAGTCCCCACAGGGGACAGGGGAATTCACCCCTCCACTTT. Translation: CASSPHRGQGNSPLHF.

V gene TRBV6-1 combines with J gene TRBJ2-1, with TRBD2 matching 12 bases. The ends lost 7 bases at V and 9 bases at J; junction bases unmatched: 10. There are 15 residues in the CDR3. CDR1 is MNHNS and CDR2 is SASEGT in the germline V gene. The CDR3 region is CASKRTSGNDVEQFF. The CDR3 DNA follows: TGTGCCAGCAAGAGGACTAGCGGGAACGATGTTGAGCAGTTCTTC.

The V call is TRBV5-1, the J call TRBJ1-2; a possible D gene is TRBD1 (5 bases). V shed 2 bases and J shed 5 bases, with 10 bases lying between them. Germline CDR1 SGHRS, CDR2 YFSETQ. This CDR3 comprises 13 residues. The CDR3 nucleotides are TGCGCCAGCAGCTTAGGGACTACGTATGGCTACACCTTC. It encodes CASSLGTTYGYTF.

This clone has at least ten counts. This rearrangement joins TRBV7-9 to TRBJ2-5; tentatively, D is TRBD2 (5 bases). The CDR3 contains 19 residues. The V end lost 3 bases, the J end lost 1 base, and 24 bases lay between the germline ends. Germline V gives CDR1 SEHNR, CDR2 FQNEAQ (reference sequence). The CDR3 here is CASSFPLLATSEFQETQYF. The CDR3 coding sequence is TGTGCCAGCAGCTTTCCCCTCCTAGCCACCAGCGAATTCCAAGAGACCCAGTACTTC.

The chain couples TRBV7-8 to TRBJ2-7; a possible D gene is TRBD2 (5 bases). Germline V gene data show CDR1 as SGHVS and CDR2 as FQNEAQ. Trimming took 3 bases from V and 1 from J, leaving 7 bases between them. The CDR3 consists of 13 residues. The CDR3 spells CASSFRGSYEQYF. CDR3 nucleotides: TGTGCCAGCAGCTTCCGAGGGTCCTACGAGCAGTACTTC.

The chain couples TRBV5-1 to TRBJ2-1; TRBD1 might be the D (7 bases). Germline V lookup: CDR1 SGHRS, CDR2 YFSETQ. The ends were cut back, 4 bases at V and 3 bases at J, with 14 bases in the middle. The CDR3 is made up of 15 amino acids. Here the CDR3 DNA reads TGCGCCAGCAGCCCTACAGGGGACTTCTACAATGAGCAGTTCTTC. Amino acid sequence: CASSPTGDFYNEQFF.

This rearrangement joins TRBV11-3 to TRBJ2-2; perhaps TRBD2 as D (6 bases). This CDR3 has 18 residues. Germline V gene sequence: CDR1 SGHNT, CDR2 YENEEA. V shed 7 bases and J shed 4 bases, with 25 bases lying between them. This CDR3 is CASNLDPARQGGTGELFF. The CDR3 DNA reads as TGTGCCAGCAACCTAGACCCCGCCCGGCAGGGAGGCACCGGGGAGCTGTTTTTT.